This TCR beta chain was found in a study of T-cell reconstitution after alpha-beta-depleted transplantation in children. Unique molecular identifiers were incorporated when the TCRbeta library was constructed. Using its own MiXCR run on the PCR reads, TCRdb lists one record per CDR3 protein. There are under 450,000 distinct CDR3 sequences in the sample; more than 10% occur only once, and roughly 4.5% lies in the top ten. The CDR3 sequence is 14 residues long. V was clipped by 0 bases and J by 6 bases; unmatched bases: 1. The germline CDR1 and CDR2 sequences are LGHNA and YSLEER. The chain couples TRBV4-3 to TRBJ1-5; 8 positions agree with TRBD1. This receptor was obtained from a human donor who donated a stem cell graft to a child with Fanconi anemia. The specimen comprised PBMCs, sampled from the stem cell graft. Written as DNA, the CDR3 is TGCGCCAGCAGCCAAGATCAGGGGGCTCAGCCCCAGCATTTT. Translated, it gives CASSQDQGAQPQHF.